This passage covers 3 T cell receptor beta chains from one sample sequenced in a study of OX40 agonist ivuxolimab in advanced cancers. The repertoire was sequenced with immunoSEQ multiplex PCR; TCRdb's copy has only in-frame clones and lacks some. The sample yields fewer than 20,000 clones, around three quarters seen once. Sequenced here: CD4+ or CD8+ T cells sorted from blood, sampled in a trial of the OX40 agonist ivuxolimab. Receptor source: an adult with an advanced solid tumor such as melanoma, head and neck, liver or kidney cancer.

V is TRBV6-5 and J is TRBJ2-7; TRBD1 aligns across 9 bases. This CDR3 has 14 amino acids. The V gene end was trimmed by 5 bases and the J gene end by 7 bases; junction bases not matched to a gene: 9. CDR1 is MNHEY and CDR2 is SVGAGI in the germline V gene. The CDR3 region has the DNA TGTGCCAGCAGTAAACGGGACAGGGTGGGGGAGCAGTACTTC. The encoded protein is CASSKRDRVGEQYF.

In the case of this clone: At one end, the junction sequence differs from germline, possibly due to a read error. V gene TRBV16 combines with J gene TRBJ1-1; D remains ambiguous. In germline, CDR1 is KGHSY, CDR2 FQNENV. The CDR3 sequence is 15 residues long. CDR3 nucleotide sequence: TGTGCCAGCAGCCGAGACGGTTTGGGGAACTCTGAAGCTTTCTTT. It translates to CASSRDGLGNSEAFF. Combining the CDR3 with reference TRBV16 and TRBJ1-1 gives the whole variable domain GEEVAQTPKHLVRGEGQKAKLYCAPIKGHSYVFWYQQVLKNEFKFLISFQNENVFDETGMPKERFSAKCLPNSPCSLEIQATKLEDSAVYFCASSRDGLGNSEAFFGQGTRLTVV.

The rearrangement joins TRBV18 to TRBJ2-1; 7 bases agree with TRBD2. The V and J ends lost 6 bases and 0 bases, in that order; junction bases with no gene match: 5. CDR3 length: 15 amino acids. CDR1 is KGHSH and CDR2 is LQKENI in the germline V gene. The CDR3 loop is CASSLAVSSYNEQFF. For the CDR3, the DNA is TGTGCCAGCTCCCTAGCGGTAAGCTCCTACAATGAGCAGTTCTTC.